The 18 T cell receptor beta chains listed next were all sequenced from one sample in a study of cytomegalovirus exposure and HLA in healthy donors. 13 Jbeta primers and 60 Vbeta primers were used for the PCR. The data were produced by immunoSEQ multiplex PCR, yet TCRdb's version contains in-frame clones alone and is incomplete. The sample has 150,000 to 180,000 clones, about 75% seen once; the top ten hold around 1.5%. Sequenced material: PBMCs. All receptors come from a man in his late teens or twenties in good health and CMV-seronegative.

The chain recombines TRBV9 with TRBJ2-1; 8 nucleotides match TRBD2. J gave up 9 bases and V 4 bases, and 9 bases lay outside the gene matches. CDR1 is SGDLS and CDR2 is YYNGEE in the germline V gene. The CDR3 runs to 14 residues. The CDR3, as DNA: TGTGCCAGCAGCTCGGCTAGCGGGTACGGTGAGCAGTTCTTC. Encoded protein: CASSSASGYGEQFF.

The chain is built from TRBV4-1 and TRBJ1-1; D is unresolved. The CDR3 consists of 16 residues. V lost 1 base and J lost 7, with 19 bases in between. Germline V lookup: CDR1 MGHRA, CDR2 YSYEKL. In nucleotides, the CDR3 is TGCGCCAGCAGCCAAGGACAAACTGGGTTCCGCGATGAAGCTTTCTTT. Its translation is CASSQGQTGFRDEAFF.

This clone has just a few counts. The CDR3 coding sequence is TGTGCCAGCTCACCAGTTGCGGCTAATGAAAAACTGTTTTTT. It yields the protein CASSPVAANEKLFF. The J gene is TRBJ1-4, the V gene TRBV18; D gene ambiguous. This CDR3 spans 14 amino acids. CDR1 and CDR2 (germline): KGHSH, LQKENI. Deletions cut 2 bases from V and 3 bases from J, with 7 bases between.

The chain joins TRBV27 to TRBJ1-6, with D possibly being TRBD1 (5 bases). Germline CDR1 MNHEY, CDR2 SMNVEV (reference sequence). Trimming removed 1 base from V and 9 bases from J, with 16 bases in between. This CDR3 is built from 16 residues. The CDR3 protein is CASSLYPELRGSPLHF. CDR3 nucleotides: TGTGCCAGCAGTTTATATCCGGAACTAAGGGGTTCACCCCTCCACTTT.

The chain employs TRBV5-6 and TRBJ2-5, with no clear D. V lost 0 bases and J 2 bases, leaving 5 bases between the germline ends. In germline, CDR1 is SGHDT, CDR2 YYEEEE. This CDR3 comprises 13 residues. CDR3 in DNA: TGTGCCAGCAGCTTGGGGCCGCAAGAGACCCAGTACTTC. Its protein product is CASSLGPQETQYF.

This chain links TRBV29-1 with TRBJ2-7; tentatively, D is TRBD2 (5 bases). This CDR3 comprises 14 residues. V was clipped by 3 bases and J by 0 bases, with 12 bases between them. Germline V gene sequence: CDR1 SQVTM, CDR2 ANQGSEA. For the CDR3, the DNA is TGCAGCGTTGAGGCGGGCCGGAGCTCCTACGAGCAGTACTTC. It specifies CSVEAGRSSYEQYF.

The CDR3 here is CASSYSGTALGAFF. DNA of the CDR3: TGTGCCAGCAGTTACTCTGGGACAGCTTTGGGCGCTTTCTTT. This sequence joins TRBV6-5 and TRBJ1-1; 7 bases are shared with TRBD1. Trimming removed 0 bases from V and 11 bases from J; junction bases left unmatched: 9. CDR1 and CDR2 from the germline V gene are MNHEY and SVGAGI. The CDR3 contains 14 residues.

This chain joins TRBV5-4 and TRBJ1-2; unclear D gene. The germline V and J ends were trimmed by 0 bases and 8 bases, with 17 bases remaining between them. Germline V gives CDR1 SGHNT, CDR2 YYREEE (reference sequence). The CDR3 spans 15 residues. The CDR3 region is CASSLVPGAMMGYTF. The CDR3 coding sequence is TGTGCCAGCAGCTTGGTCCCAGGTGCCATGATGGGCTACACCTTC.

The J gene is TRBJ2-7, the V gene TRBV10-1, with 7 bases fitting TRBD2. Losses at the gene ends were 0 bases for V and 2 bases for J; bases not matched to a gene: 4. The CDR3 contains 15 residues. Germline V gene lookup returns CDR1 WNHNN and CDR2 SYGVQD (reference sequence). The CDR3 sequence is CASSESPAGPYEQYF. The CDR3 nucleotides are TGCGCCAGCAGTGAGTCCCCAGCGGGGCCCTACGAGCAGTACTTC.

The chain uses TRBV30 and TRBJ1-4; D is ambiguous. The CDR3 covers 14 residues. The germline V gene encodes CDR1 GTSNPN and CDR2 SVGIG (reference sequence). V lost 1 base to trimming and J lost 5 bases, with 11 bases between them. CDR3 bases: TGTGCCTGGAGTGCCGGCCAGAGGAATGAAAAACTGTTTTTT. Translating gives CAWSAGQRNEKLFF.

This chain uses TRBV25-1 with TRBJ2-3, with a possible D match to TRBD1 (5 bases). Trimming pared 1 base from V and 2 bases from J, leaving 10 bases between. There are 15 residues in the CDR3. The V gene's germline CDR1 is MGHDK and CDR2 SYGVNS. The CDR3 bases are TGTGCCAGCAGTGAATCAGACAGTTACACAGATACGCAGTATTTT. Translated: CASSESDSYTDTQYF.

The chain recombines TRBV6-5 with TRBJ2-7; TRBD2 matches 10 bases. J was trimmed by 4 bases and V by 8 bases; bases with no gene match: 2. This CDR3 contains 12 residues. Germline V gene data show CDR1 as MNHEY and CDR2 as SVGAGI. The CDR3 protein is CASASGSYEQYF. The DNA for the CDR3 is TGTGCCAGCGCTAGCGGGAGTTACGAGCAGTACTTC.

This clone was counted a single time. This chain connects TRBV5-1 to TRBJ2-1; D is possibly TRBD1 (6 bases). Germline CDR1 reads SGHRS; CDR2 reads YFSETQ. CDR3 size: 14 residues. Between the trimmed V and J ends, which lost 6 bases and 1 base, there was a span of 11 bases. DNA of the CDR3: TGCGCCAGCAAACCCACAGGGTCCTACAATGAGCAGTTCTTC. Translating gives CASKPTGSYNEQFF.

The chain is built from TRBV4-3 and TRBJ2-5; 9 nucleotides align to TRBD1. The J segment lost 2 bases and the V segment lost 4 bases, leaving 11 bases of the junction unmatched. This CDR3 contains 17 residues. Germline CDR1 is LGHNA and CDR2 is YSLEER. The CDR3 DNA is TGCGCCAGCAGCCCTGGACGGACAGGGGAACGGCAAGAGACCCAGTACTTC. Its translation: CASSPGRTGERQETQYF.

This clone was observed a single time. In nucleotides, the CDR3 is TGCAGCGTTCGGACCCCACCCGGGAGTAGGGCCCGGCAGCCCCAGCATTTT. The encoded protein is CSVRTPPGSRARQPQHF. This chain uses TRBV29-1 with TRBJ1-5; the D is unclear. Trimming shortened V by 5 bases and J by 7 bases, and 27 bases separated the two germline ends. Germline V gene sequence: CDR1 SQVTM, CDR2 ANQGSEA. This CDR3 has 17 amino acids.

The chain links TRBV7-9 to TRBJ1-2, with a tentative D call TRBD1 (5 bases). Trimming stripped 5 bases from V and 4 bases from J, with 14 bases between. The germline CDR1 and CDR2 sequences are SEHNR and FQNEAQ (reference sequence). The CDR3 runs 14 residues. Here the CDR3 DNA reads TGTGCCAGCAGCCCCCCGGGGGTTGGCTATGGCTACACCTTC. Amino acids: CASSPPGVGYGYTF.

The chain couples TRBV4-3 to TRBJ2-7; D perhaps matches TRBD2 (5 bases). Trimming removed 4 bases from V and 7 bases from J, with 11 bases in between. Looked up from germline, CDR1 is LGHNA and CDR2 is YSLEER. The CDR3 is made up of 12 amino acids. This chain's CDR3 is CASSPGEGEQYF. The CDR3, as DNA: TGCGCCAGCAGCCCAGGAGAGGGAGAGCAGTACTTC.

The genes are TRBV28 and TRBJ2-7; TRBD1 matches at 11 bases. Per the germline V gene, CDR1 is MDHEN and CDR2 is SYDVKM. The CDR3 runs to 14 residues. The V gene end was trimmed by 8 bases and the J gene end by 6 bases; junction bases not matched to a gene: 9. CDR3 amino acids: CASWTGGGSGEQYF. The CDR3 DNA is TGTGCCAGCTGGACAGGGGGCGGCTCAGGCGAGCAGTACTTC.